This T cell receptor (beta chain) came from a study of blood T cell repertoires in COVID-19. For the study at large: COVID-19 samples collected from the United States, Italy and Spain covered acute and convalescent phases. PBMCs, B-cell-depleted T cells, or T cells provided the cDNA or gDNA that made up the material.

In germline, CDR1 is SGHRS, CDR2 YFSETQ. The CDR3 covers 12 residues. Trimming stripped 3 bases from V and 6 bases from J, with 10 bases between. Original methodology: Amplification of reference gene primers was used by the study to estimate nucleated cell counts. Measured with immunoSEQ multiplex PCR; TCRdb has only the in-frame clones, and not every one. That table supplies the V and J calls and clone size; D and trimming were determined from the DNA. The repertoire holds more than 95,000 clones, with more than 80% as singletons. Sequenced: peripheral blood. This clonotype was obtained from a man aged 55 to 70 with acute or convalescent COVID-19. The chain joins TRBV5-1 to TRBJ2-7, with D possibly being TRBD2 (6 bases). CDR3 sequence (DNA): TGCGCCAGCAGCTCTCCGGGACTCGAGCAGTACTTC. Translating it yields CASSSPGLEQYF.